The 30 T cell receptor beta chains presented below share a single source sample, sequenced in a study of long-term antiretroviral therapy in people with HIV. Survey level was the resolution at which the v3.0 immunoSEQ assay ran. Clones were sequenced by immunoSEQ multiplex PCR, and TCRdb holds only the in-frame ones, with some missing. This sample yields 25,000 to 35,000 clones, of which 95% are seen a single time; about 8% belongs to the top ten. Sequences were derived from unsorted PBMCs, sampled 5.3 years after starting antiretroviral therapy. The receptors shown here come from a man aged 25 to 40 with HIV.

The chain recombines TRBV5-1 with TRBJ2-3, with no clear D. CDR1 is SGHRS and CDR2 is YFSETQ in the germline V gene. V was pared by 2 bases and J by 9 bases, with 10 bases between. The CDR3 extends over 12 amino acids. DNA for the CDR3: TGCGCCAGCAGCTTTGTGAGAGAAACGCAGTATTTT. This gives the protein CASSFVRETQYF.

This chain links TRBV6-6 with TRBJ1-3; no clear D. V was trimmed by 4 bases and J by 4 bases, leaving 11 bases between them. Germline loops: CDR1 MNHNY, CDR2 SVGAGI (reference sequence). CDR3 size: 14 residues. CDR3 amino acids: CASSSLSGGNTIYF. DNA of the CDR3: TGTGCCAGCAGTTCTTTGAGCGGGGGAAACACCATATATTTT.

The rearrangement uses TRBV19 and TRBJ2-3; 8 positions agree with TRBD2. Germline V gene sequence: CDR1 LNHDA, CDR2 SQIVND (reference sequence). CDR3 size: 18 residues. The junction had 12 bases not matched to a gene; V was cut back by 2 bases and J by 2 bases. CDR3 sequence reads: CASSIRTGLARYTDTQYF. The DNA of the CDR3 is TGTGCCAGTAGTATACGGACTGGACTAGCCCGGTACACAGATACGCAGTATTTT.

The rearrangement joins TRBV7-2 to TRBJ1-1; a possible D gene is TRBD1 (5 bases). V lost 1 base and J 2 bases, leaving 8 bases between the germline ends. The CDR3 runs 14 residues. Germline assignment: CDR1 SGHTA and CDR2 FQGNSA. The CDR3 nucleotides are TGTGCCAGCAGCTTAGAGAGGGGCAACACTGAAGCTTTCTTT. Protein sequence: CASSLERGNTEAFF.

The chain couples TRBV2 to TRBJ2-7; 8 bases map to TRBD1. The trim removed 7 bases at V and 7 bases at J, leaving 12 bases unmatched. The CDR3 is made up of 14 amino acids. Germline assignment: CDR1 SNHLY and CDR2 FYNNEI. In DNA, the CDR3 is TGTGCCAGCAAAGAAGGGACAGGCCCAGCGGAGCAGTACTTC. Protein sequence: CASKEGTGPAEQYF.

The CDR3 nucleotides are TGCGCCAGCAGCCAAGATGGGGTTGGCAGCGGGAGGCTCGAGCAGTACTTC. It specifies CASSQDGVGSGRLEQYF. This chain uses TRBV4-3 with TRBJ2-7; 9 bases match TRBD2. Germline assignment: CDR1 LGHNA and CDR2 YSLEER. This CDR3 contains 17 residues. V was pared by 0 bases and J by 6 bases, with 12 bases of the junction left unmatched.

V gene TRBV2 combines with J gene TRBJ1-5; D is undetermined. The germline CDR1 and CDR2 sequences are SNHLY and FYNNEI. Between the trimmed V and J ends, which lost 3 bases and 1 base, there was a span of 10 bases. The CDR3 length is 15 residues. CDR3: CASSDGLGSNQPQHF. The CDR3 DNA reads TGTGCCAGCAGTGACGGCCTGGGGAGCAATCAGCCCCAGCATTTT.

The rearrangement joins TRBV10-3 to TRBJ2-7, with TRBD2 matching over 9 bases. Germline V CDR1 and CDR2: ENHRY, SYGVKD. The CDR3 length is 15 residues. The trim removed 6 bases at V and 1 base at J, leaving 7 bases unmatched. The CDR3 loop is CAIRGLAGESYEQYF. Here the CDR3 DNA reads TGTGCCATCAGAGGGTTAGCGGGAGAATCCTACGAGCAGTACTTC.

V usage is TRBV29-1 and J usage is TRBJ1-1; TRBD1 is a possible D gene (5 bases). V shed 5 bases and J shed 1 base, with 8 bases lying between them. Per the germline V gene, CDR1 is SQVTM and CDR2 is ANQGSEA. This CDR3 spans 12 amino acids. CDR3 sequence (DNA): TGCAGCGTTTCCCAGGGGAACACTGAAGCTTTCTTT. This sequence encodes CSVSQGNTEAFF.

The rearrangement uses TRBV10-3 and TRBJ1-3, with D hard to call. Germline CDR1 and CDR2: ENHRY and SYGVKD. The CDR3 is 16 amino acids. V was clipped by 2 bases and J by 0 bases, with 11 bases between them. The CDR3 loop reads CAISEEAGLSGNTIYF. The CDR3 DNA is TGTGCCATCAGTGAGGAGGCGGGCCTCTCTGGAAACACCATATATTTT.

The chain links TRBV5-1 to TRBJ2-3, with 8 bases lining up with TRBD2. Germline-derived CDR1 and CDR2 are SGHRS and YFSETQ. The V gene end was trimmed by 2 bases and the J gene end by 4 bases; junction bases not matched to a gene: 6. This CDR3 spans 15 amino acids. In nucleotides, the CDR3 is TGCGCCAGCAGCTTTACTGGAGCGGGGGCAGATACGCAGTATTTT. It encodes CASSFTGAGADTQYF. Using reference TRBV5-1 and TRBJ2-3 for the parts outside the CDR3, the full variable domain is KAGVTQTPRYLIKTRGQQVTLSCSPISGHRSVSWYQQTPGQGLQFLFEYFSETQRNKGNFPGRFSGRQFSNSRSEMNVSTLELGDSALYLCASSFTGAGADTQYFGPGTRLTVL.

The chain uses TRBV19 and TRBJ1-1; D is ambiguous. V was pared by 1 base and J by 9 bases, with 6 bases between. The germline V gene encodes CDR1 LNHDA and CDR2 SQIVND (reference sequence). The CDR3 totals 11 residues. Written as DNA, the CDR3 is TGTGCCAGTAGTATAGCGACCAAAGCTTTCTTT. Its translation is CASSIATKAFF.

This chain joins TRBV5-1 and TRBJ2-3; 8 bases match TRBD1. The CDR3 length is 14 residues. The germline V gene has CDR1 SGHRS and CDR2 YFSETQ. V lost 9 bases, J lost 4 bases, and 10 bases stayed unmatched. The DNA for the CDR3 is TGCGCCATCCGGACAGGGATTGGTGCAGATACGCAGTATTTT. Residues: CAIRTGIGADTQYF.

This chain uses TRBV25-1 with TRBJ1-1, with TRBD1 identical over 9 bases. The CDR3 is 16 amino acids. Germline CDR1 reads MGHDK; CDR2 reads SYGVNS. The trim removed 2 bases at V and 2 bases at J, leaving 6 bases unmatched. The CDR3 sequence is CASSEVGTGGNTEAFF. CDR3 in DNA: TGTGCCAGCAGTGAAGTAGGAACAGGGGGCAACACTGAAGCTTTCTTT.

This clone was observed once. Written as DNA, the CDR3 is TGTGCCAGCAGCTTCCGCGGGACAGGGTTAGACAATGAGCAGTTCTTC. It translates to CASSFRGTGLDNEQFF. The chain carries TRBV5-6 and TRBJ2-1, with TRBD1 matching 9 bases. This CDR3 is 16 amino acids long. From germline, CDR1 is SGHDT and CDR2 YYEEEE. The V and J ends lost 2 bases and 5 bases, in that order; junction bases with no gene match: 8.

CDR3 coding DNA: TGCGCCAGCAGCCGGGACTGGGCGGACGAGCAGTACTTC. Translation: CASSRDWADEQYF. The rearrangement links TRBV5-1 to TRBJ2-7; D is possibly TRBD2 (6 bases). This CDR3 is built from 13 residues. V was clipped by 4 bases and J by 5 bases, with 13 bases between them. The germline V gene encodes CDR1 SGHRS and CDR2 YFSETQ.

The chain couples TRBV7-6 to TRBJ2-3, with TRBD2 as a possible D gene (6 bases). Between the trimmed V and J ends, which lost 2 bases and 0 bases, there was a span of 12 bases. The CDR3 runs to 16 residues. Germline V gene sequence: CDR1 SGHVS, CDR2 FNYEAQ. The CDR3 is CASSLTGGASTDTQYF. As DNA, the CDR3 is TGTGCCAGCAGCTTAACCGGGGGAGCTAGCACAGATACGCAGTATTTT.

The chain joins TRBV2 to TRBJ2-1; 9 nucleotides line up with TRBD2. Germline CDR1 and CDR2: SNHLY and FYNNEI. Germline trimming cut 9 bases from V and 2 bases from J; bases unmatched to any gene: 5. This CDR3 has 14 amino acids. The CDR3 coding sequence is TGTGCCAGTAGACTAGCGGCAACCTACAATGAGCAGTTCTTC. Amino acids: CASRLAATYNEQFF.

This chain uses TRBV10-2 with TRBJ2-7, with D possibly being TRBD2 (6 bases). Trimming removed 6 bases from V and 1 base from J, with 13 bases in between. Per the germline V gene, CDR1 is WSHSY and CDR2 is SAAADI. The CDR3 is 14 amino acids. CDR3 nucleotides: TGCGCCAGCAGCCTGGTCGGGAGATCCTACGAGCAGTACTTC. It yields the protein CASSLVGRSYEQYF.

The chain recombines TRBV6-1 with TRBJ1-2; perhaps TRBD1 as D (6 bases). The CDR3 is made up of 15 amino acids. The V gene's germline CDR1 is MNHNS and CDR2 SASEGT. Trimming took 0 bases from V and 4 from J, leaving 12 bases between them. CDR3 DNA sequence: TGTGCCAGCAGTGAAGCCCCACAGGGAAGCTATGGCTACACCTTC. Amino acid sequence: CASSEAPQGSYGYTF.

The chain is built from TRBV7-2 and TRBJ1-1; perhaps TRBD1 as D (5 bases). Germline values: CDR1 SGHTA, CDR2 FQGNSA. The CDR3 is 14 residues long. V was cut by 1 base and J by 1 base, with 7 bases left in between. The CDR3 reads CASSLGGGNTEAFF. In DNA form, the CDR3 reads TGTGCCAGCAGCTTAGGGGGGGGGAACACTGAAGCTTTCTTT.

The chain has TRBV28 and TRBJ1-2; 7 nucleotides line up with TRBD1. V was clipped by 6 bases and J by 4 bases; unmatched bases: 2. This CDR3 comprises 12 residues. Per germline, CDR1 MDHEN and CDR2 SYDVKM. The CDR3 spells CASRQGIYGYTF. CDR3 bases: TGTGCCAGCAGACAGGGGATCTATGGCTACACCTTC.

As for this clone: Compared with germline, one end of the junction differs, possibly owing to a read error. Other nucleotide sequences in the sample specify the same CDR3. The chain couples TRBV25-1 to TRBJ2-7, with D uncertain. CDR1 is MGHDK and CDR2 is SYGVNS in the germline V gene. CDR3 length equals 11 residues. CDR3 sequence: CASTTGDEQYF. In DNA, the CDR3 is TGCGCCAGCACCACGGGTGACGAGCAGTACTTC.

This sequence joins TRBV7-8 and TRBJ1-5; D might be TRBD1 (6 bases). Trimming left V 2 bases short and J 3 bases short, with 8 bases between. The CDR3 spans 14 residues. Germline V gene lookup returns CDR1 SGHVS and CDR2 FQNEAQ. The CDR3 loop reads CASSLWGANQPQHF. The CDR3 region has the DNA TGTGCCAGCAGCTTATGGGGGGCCAATCAGCCCCAGCATTTT.

The rearrangement uses TRBV9 and TRBJ1-1; no firm D call. V shed 0 bases and J shed 1 base, with 7 bases lying between them. Germline CDR1 SGDLS, CDR2 YYNGEE. This CDR3 has 14 residues. CDR3 amino acids: CASSVEPGNTEAFF. The CDR3 nucleotides are TGTGCCAGCAGCGTAGAACCAGGGAACACTGAAGCTTTCTTT.

The gene calls are TRBV7-9 and TRBJ1-5; D gene unclear. CDR3 length: 15 amino acids. The germline CDR1 and CDR2 sequences are SEHNR and FQNEAQ (reference sequence). The V end was cut by 5 bases, the J end by 3 bases, with 14 bases between. As DNA, the CDR3 is TGTGCCAGCAGCACCAGTTGGGATAACAATCAGCCCCAGCATTTT. Translated, it gives CASSTSWDNNQPQHF. Drawing the rest from reference TRBV7-9 and TRBJ1-5, the complete variable domain is DTGVSQNPRHKITKRGQNVTFRCDPISEHNRLYWYRQTLGQGPEFLTYFQNEAQLEKSRLLSDRFSAERPKGSFSTLEIQRTEQGDSAMYLCASSTSWDNNQPQHFGDGTRLSIL.

Only one count was recorded for this clone. The chain employs TRBV29-1 and TRBJ2-2; the match to TRBD2 covers 9 bases. Germline V gene sequence: CDR1 SQVTM, CDR2 ANQGSEA. There are 20 residues in the CDR3. Losses at the gene ends were 2 bases for V and 6 bases for J; bases not matched to a gene: 22. CDR3 protein: CSVESAAGPTVAGVAGELFF. CDR3 sequence (DNA): TGCAGCGTTGAATCTGCCGCGGGGCCCACGGTAGCGGGAGTAGCCGGGGAGCTGTTTTTT.

This clone was observed a single time. CDR3 loop: CASSPGGEVAYGYTF. In nucleotides, the CDR3 is TGTGCCAGCAGCCCGGGGGGGGAAGTTGCCTATGGCTACACCTTC. This chain uses TRBV7-3 with TRBJ1-2; tentative D call: TRBD1 (5 bases). The germline V gene encodes CDR1 SGHTA and CDR2 FQGTGA. This CDR3 region has 15 residues. The V end was cut by 5 bases, the J end by 4 bases, with 17 bases between. Full variable domain (remainder filled in from reference TRBV7-3 and TRBJ1-2): GAGVSQTPSNKVTEKGKYVELRCDPISGHTALYWYRQSLGQGPEFLIYFQGTGAADDSGLPNDRFFAVRPEGSVSTLKIQRTERGDSAVYLCASSPGGEVAYGYTFGSGTRLTVV.

The CDR3 nucleotides are TGTGCCAGCAGTGGTAGCGGGGTAGGCGAGCAGTTCTTC. Translating it yields CASSGSGVGEQFF. The J gene is TRBJ2-1, the V gene TRBV6-4; 8 bases are shared with TRBD2. The CDR3 loop spans 13 amino acids. V shed 4 bases, J shed 10 bases, and the junction held 6 bases outside the gene matches. Germline loops: CDR1 MRHNA, CDR2 SNTAGT.

The V call is TRBV5-6, the J call TRBJ2-5; maybe TRBD1 (5 bases). The CDR3 runs to 15 residues. From germline, CDR1 is SGHDT and CDR2 YYEEEE. With 7 bases removed from V and 2 bases from J, the gap between germline ends came to 18 bases. The CDR3 loop is CASVGHGALQETQYF. CDR3 sequence (DNA): TGTGCCAGCGTAGGGCATGGGGCCTTACAAGAGACCCAGTACTTC.